The next 32 T cell receptor beta chains were all read from a single sample in a study of shared clonotypes between healthy human individuals. The data were produced by immunoSEQ multiplex PCR, yet TCRdb's version contains in-frame clones alone and is incomplete. The data show under 1 million clones, about 92% seen once. The naive CD8 subset, CD45RO-negative cells positively selected for CCR7, excluded terminally differentiated effector memory CD45RA+ cells. What was sequenced was naive CD8+ T cells sorted from blood. Receptors were obtained from a man aged 30 to 45 in good health.

The chain couples TRBV5-5 to TRBJ2-3; D might be TRBD2 (5 bases). The germline CDR1 and CDR2 sequences are SGHKS and YYEKEE (reference sequence). The CDR3 runs 17 residues. V lost 4 bases and J lost 2, with 20 bases in between. The CDR3 sequence: CASSHTILAYSTDTQYF. The CDR3 DNA reads TGTGCCAGCAGCCACACGATATTAGCGTACTCCACAGATACGCAGTATTTT.

This chain's CDR3 is CASSIVGATYEQYF. The CDR3 DNA is TGTGCCAGTAGTATTGTGGGAGCGACCTACGAGCAGTACTTC. The rearrangement links TRBV19 to TRBJ2-7; TRBD2 is a possible D gene (5 bases). This CDR3 has 14 amino acids. Germline V gene sequence: CDR1 LNHDA, CDR2 SQIVND (reference sequence). V shed 3 bases and J shed 2 bases, with 11 bases lying between them.

Concerning this clone itself: A read error may produce the germline difference seen at one junction end. This chain uses TRBV9 with TRBJ2-3; D is possibly TRBD2 (5 bases). Per the germline V gene, CDR1 is SGDLS and CDR2 is YYNGEE. The CDR3 runs 16 residues. For the CDR3, the DNA is TGTGCCAGCACCGTAAACCCAGCGGCTTCCACAGATACGCAGTATTTT. This encodes CASTVNPAASTDTQYF.

The J gene is TRBJ2-1, the V gene TRBV27, with 8 positions matching TRBD2. Germline CDR1 and CDR2: MNHEY and SMNVEV (reference sequence). The CDR3 is 16 residues long. V was clipped by 3 bases and J by 2 bases; unmatched bases: 6. This CDR3 is CASSFFKREPYNEQFF. CDR3 coding DNA: TGTGCCAGCAGTTTCTTTAAGCGGGAGCCCTACAATGAGCAGTTCTTC.

The rearrangement links TRBV28 to TRBJ2-3, with 13 bases fitting TRBD2. The J segment lost 2 bases and the V segment lost 5 bases, leaving 4 bases of the junction unmatched. Germline CDR1 and CDR2: MDHEN and SYDVKM. CDR3 length: 16 amino acids. For the CDR3, the DNA is TGTGCCAGCAGTAAGGGACTAGCGGGAAACACAGATACGCAGTATTTT. It codes for CASSKGLAGNTDTQYF. Drawing the rest from reference TRBV28 and TRBJ2-3, the complete variable domain is DVKVTQSSRYLVKRTGEKVFLECVQDMDHENMFWYRQDPGLGLRLIYFSYDVKMKEKGDIPEGYSVSREKKERFSLILESASTNQTSMYLCASSKGLAGNTDTQYFGPGTRLTVL.

This chain joins TRBV27 and TRBJ2-1, with D perhaps assigned TRBD1 or TRBD2 (5 bases each). V was cut by 6 bases and J by 0 bases, with 12 bases left in between. Germline V gene sequence: CDR1 MNHEY, CDR2 SMNVEV (reference sequence). The CDR3 contains 15 residues. In DNA, the CDR3 is TGTGCCAGCAGCAGGGACCCCAGCTCCTACAATGAGCAGTTCTTC. Its translation is CASSRDPSSYNEQFF.

The chain couples TRBV10-3 to TRBJ1-3; D gene unclear. The CDR3 loop spans 13 amino acids. V shed 10 bases and J shed 4 bases, with 14 bases lying between them. In germline, CDR1 is ENHRY, CDR2 SYGVKD. This chain's CDR3 is CANEDPLGNTIYF. In nucleotides, the CDR3 is TGTGCCAACGAGGACCCCCTCGGAAACACCATATATTTT.

The V gene is TRBV4-3, the J gene TRBJ2-6; D is undetermined. The V end was cut by 0 bases, the J end by 2 bases, with 5 bases between. The V gene's germline CDR1 is LGHNA and CDR2 YSLEER. The CDR3 totals 15 residues. CDR3 in DNA: TGCGCCAGCAGCCAAGACAGGACTGGGGCCAACGTCCTGACTTTC. It is translated as CASSQDRTGANVLTF.

The rearrangement joins TRBV5-5 to TRBJ2-7; D remains unclear. The CDR3 sequence is 14 residues long. The V gene's germline CDR1 is SGHKS and CDR2 YYEKEE (reference sequence). Trimming pared 3 bases from V and 6 bases from J, leaving 16 bases between. The CDR3 protein is CASSYSWKKIEQYF. The CDR3, as DNA: TGTGCCAGCAGCTATTCTTGGAAGAAGATCGAGCAGTACTTC.

J is TRBJ2-7 and V is TRBV13, with 15 nucleotides matching TRBD2. The germline CDR1 and CDR2 sequences are PRHDT and FYEKMQ (reference sequence). V dropped 6 bases and J dropped 5; count of bases not matched to a gene: 5. The CDR3 runs to 15 residues. CDR3 sequence (DNA): TGTGCCAGCAGAAGGACTAGCGGGAGGGTGAACGAGCAGTACTTC. It translates to CASRRTSGRVNEQYF.

This chain connects TRBV10-3 to TRBJ2-2; D is possibly TRBD2 (5 bases). This CDR3 spans 13 amino acids. Trimming took 7 bases from V and 3 from J, leaving 9 bases between them. Germline values: CDR1 ENHRY, CDR2 SYGVKD. The CDR3 region is CAITAGDTGELFF. The CDR3 DNA reads TGTGCCATCACGGCCGGGGACACCGGGGAGCTGTTTTTT.

This clone was counted a few times. V usage is TRBV6-6 and J usage is TRBJ1-1; TRBD1 matches at 9 bases. V shed 0 bases and J 3 bases; nucleotides not matched to a gene: 5. Germline CDR1 and CDR2: MNHNY and SVGAGI (reference sequence). The CDR3 contains 16 residues. The CDR3 loop is CASSYSQTGGDTEAFF. In nucleotides, the CDR3 is TGTGCCAGCAGTTACTCCCAGACAGGGGGGGACACTGAAGCTTTCTTT.

V and J are TRBV14 and TRBJ2-7; D remains unclear. Trimming cost V 0 bases and J 2 bases, with 11 bases left between them. The CDR3 totals 15 residues. Looked up from germline, CDR1 is SGHDN and CDR2 is FVKESK. The CDR3 here is CASSQDLGSPYEQYF. The CDR3 nucleotides are TGTGCCAGCAGCCAAGATCTGGGCAGTCCCTACGAGCAGTACTTC.

The sample holds one count of this clone. Other DNA sequences in this specimen translate into the identical CDR3. The V and J genes are TRBV9 and TRBJ2-7, with TRBD1 matching over 7 bases. Germline V gives CDR1 SGDLS, CDR2 YYNGEE. The CDR3 is 14 amino acids. V lost 0 bases, J lost 7 bases, and 7 bases stayed unmatched. This CDR3 reads CASSVGQGEGEQYF. The CDR3 nucleotides read TGTGCCAGCAGCGTAGGACAGGGAGAGGGGGAGCAGTACTTC.

The chain recombines TRBV11-2 with TRBJ2-2; D is ambiguous. The CDR3 spans 13 residues. V shed 2 bases and J shed 6 bases, with 7 bases lying between them. Germline assignment: CDR1 SGHAT and CDR2 FQNNGV. The CDR3 DNA is TGTGCCAGCAGCTTATCAACGGCCGGGGAGCTGTTTTTT. Encoded protein: CASSLSTAGELFF.

The chain employs TRBV5-1 and TRBJ2-3; D may be TRBD1 (6 bases). Germline lookup yields CDR1 SGHRS and CDR2 YFSETQ. The V gene lost 0 bases and the J gene lost 0 bases, with 8 bases spanning the gap. The length of the CDR3 is 15 residues. The CDR3 loop is CASSLAGQSTDTQYF. CDR3 in DNA: TGCGCCAGCAGCTTGGCCGGACAGAGCACAGATACGCAGTATTTT.

This CDR3 is CASSGMLGGYEQYF. The CDR3 nucleotides are TGTGCCAGCAGTGGGATGTTAGGGGGGTACGAGCAGTACTTC. The V gene is TRBV2, the J gene TRBJ2-7; tentatively, D is TRBD1 or TRBD2 (6 bases each). The V gene's germline CDR1 is SNHLY and CDR2 FYNNEI. The CDR3 covers 14 residues. V dropped 4 bases and J dropped 4 bases, with 14 bases sitting between them. Using reference TRBV2 and TRBJ2-7 for the parts outside the CDR3, the full variable domain is EPEVTQTPSHQVTQMGQEVILRCVPISNHLYFYWYRQILGQKVEFLVSFYNNEISEKSEIFDDQFSVERPDGSNFTLKIRSTKLEDSAMYFCASSGMLGGYEQYFGPGTRLTVT.

The rearrangement links TRBV19 to TRBJ2-7; perhaps TRBD2 as D (6 bases). CDR1 and CDR2 from the germline V gene are LNHDA and SQIVND (reference sequence). V dropped 11 bases and J dropped 4 bases, with 18 bases sitting between them. There are 13 residues in the CDR3. This chain's CDR3 is CARTGLSLYEQYF. The CDR3 DNA sequence: TGTGCCCGAACGGGACTTAGCTTGTACGAGCAGTACTTC.

J is TRBJ2-7 and V is TRBV28, with 10 bases identical to TRBD2. The CDR3 has 16 amino acids. In germline, CDR1 is MDHEN, CDR2 SYDVKM. The trim removed 5 bases at V and 3 bases at J, leaving 10 bases unmatched. Here the CDR3 reads CASSQLEPSGSYEQYF. CDR3 coding DNA: TGTGCCAGCAGTCAACTAGAGCCTAGCGGGAGCTACGAGCAGTACTTC.

The V call is TRBV7-8, the J call TRBJ2-6; D remains unclear. The germline V gene has CDR1 SGHVS and CDR2 FQNEAQ. Trimming pared 1 base from V and 0 bases from J, leaving 7 bases between. The CDR3 length is 16 residues. In DNA, the CDR3 is TGTGCCAGCAGCTTAGTGAAGTTCTCTGGGGCCAACGTCCTGACTTTC. As protein: CASSLVKFSGANVLTF.

This chain joins TRBV7-9 and TRBJ2-1; TRBD2 aligns across 8 bases. V gave up 1 base and J gave up 3 bases; unmatched junction bases: 8. This CDR3 is built from 17 residues. The V gene's germline CDR1 is SEHNR and CDR2 FQNEAQ (reference sequence). The CDR3 nucleotides are TGTGCCAGCAGCTTAGGGGCTCTAGCGGGCAGCTACAATGAGCAGTTCTTC. It is translated as CASSLGALAGSYNEQFF.

The chain is built from TRBV7-9 and TRBJ1-1; 8 positions agree with TRBD1. Trimming removed 2 bases from V and 5 bases from J; junction bases left unmatched: 10. Germline CDR1 and CDR2: SEHNR and FQNEAQ (reference sequence). This CDR3 contains 16 residues. Written as DNA, the CDR3 is TGTGCCAGCAGCTTAATTGGTCAGGGGGCGATTACTGAAGCTTTCTTT. Translating it yields CASSLIGQGAITEAFF. Complete variable domain (other parts from reference TRBV7-9 and TRBJ1-1): DTGVSQNPRHKITKRGQNVTFRCDPISEHNRLYWYRQTLGQGPEFLTYFQNEAQLEKSRLLSDRFSAERPKGSFSTLEIQRTEQGDSAMYLCASSLIGQGAITEAFFGQGTRLTVV.

This clone came up once. The gene calls are TRBV27 and TRBJ2-1; 8 nucleotides align to TRBD2. Germline CDR1 is MNHEY and CDR2 is SMNVEV (reference sequence). V lost 6 bases to trimming and J lost 4 bases; unmatched junction nucleotides: 8. The CDR3 is 15 residues long. The DNA for the CDR3 is TGTGCCAGCAGAAGGAAAAGCGGGAGTTACAATGAGCAGTTCTTC. Its protein is CASRRKSGSYNEQFF.

The chain links TRBV5-1 to TRBJ1-1; perhaps TRBD1 as D (5 bases). This CDR3 spans 13 amino acids. CDR1 SGHRS and CDR2 YFSETQ come from the germline V gene. V shed 2 bases and J shed 4 bases, with 9 bases lying between them. The CDR3 DNA reads as TGCGCCAGCAGCTTTGAGGGGCTCACTGAAGCTTTCTTT. This codes for CASSFEGLTEAFF.

The chain is built from TRBV5-1 and TRBJ2-7; TRBD2 matches at 8 bases. CDR3 length equals 15 residues. The V segment lost 4 bases and the J segment 0 bases; nucleotides outside the gene matches: 6. Germline loops: CDR1 SGHRS, CDR2 YFSETQ. In nucleotides, the CDR3 is TGCGCCAGCAGCATTGTAGCGGGAAACTCCTACGAGCAGTACTTC. Translated: CASSIVAGNSYEQYF.

This chain joins TRBV28 and TRBJ1-3; tentatively, D is TRBD1 (6 bases). The CDR3 extends over 14 amino acids. CDR1 is MDHEN and CDR2 is SYDVKM in the germline V gene. V lost 9 bases, J lost 8 bases, and 20 bases lay in between. CDR3 DNA sequence: TGTGCCAGTCAAGAAACAGGGTATTCGGACACCATATATTTT. It codes for CASQETGYSDTIYF. Together with reference TRBV28 and TRBJ1-3, the CDR3 gives the full variable domain: DVKVTQSSRYLVKRTGEKVFLECVQDMDHENMFWYRQDPGLGLRLIYFSYDVKMKEKGDIPEGYSVSREKKERFSLILESASTNQTSMYLCASQETGYSDTIYFGEGSWLTVV.

The sample holds one count of this clone. The chain has TRBV29-1 and TRBJ1-1, with 8 bases that match TRBD1. This CDR3 region has 13 residues. Unmatched junction bases numbered 7, after V lost 4 bases and J lost 6 bases. Germline CDR1 is SQVTM and CDR2 is ANQGSEA. CDR3 amino acids: CSVGTGRLSEAFF. The CDR3 DNA sequence: TGCAGCGTTGGGACAGGGAGGCTCTCTGAAGCTTTCTTT.

Regarding this clone: This sample includes further DNA sequences coding for the same CDR3. The chain recombines TRBV4-3 with TRBJ2-3; TRBD2 agrees at 8 bases. The germline CDR1 and CDR2 sequences are LGHNA and YSLEER. After removal of 1 base from V and 0 bases from J, the junction contained 0 bases not matched to a gene. This CDR3 contains 15 residues. The DNA of the CDR3 is TGCGCCAGCAGCCAAGTAGCGGGGAGCACAGATACGCAGTATTTT. It is translated as CASSQVAGSTDTQYF.

This clone was detected only once. The chain employs TRBV5-4 and TRBJ1-2; TRBD1 matches at 9 bases. CDR3 length: 17 residues. CDR1 is SGHNT, CDR2 YYREEE, per germline (reference sequence). The trim removed 3 bases at V and 2 bases at J, leaving 11 bases unmatched. The CDR3: CASSSAPGQGPNYGYTF. CDR3 DNA sequence: TGTGCCAGCAGCTCTGCCCCGGGACAGGGACCAAACTATGGCTACACCTTC.

The J gene is TRBJ1-1, the V gene TRBV7-9, with no clear D. Trimming removed 5 bases at V and 3 bases at J, with 7 bases between. Per the germline V gene, CDR1 is SEHNR and CDR2 is FQNEAQ (reference sequence). This CDR3 spans 12 amino acids. The CDR3 sequence: CASSQAHTEAFF. The CDR3 nucleotides read TGTGCCAGCAGCCAGGCGCACACTGAAGCTTTCTTT.

The chain has TRBV2 and TRBJ2-5; 11 bases line up with TRBD2. V gave up 6 bases and J gave up 5 bases; unmatched junction bases: 8. CDR1 and CDR2 from the germline V gene are SNHLY and FYNNEI. The CDR3 is 15 residues long. The CDR3 DNA follows: TGTGCCAGCAGGGACCCTCTAGCGGGAGGTGAGACCCAGTACTTC. Translated, it gives CASRDPLAGGETQYF.

The J gene is TRBJ2-5, the V gene TRBV29-1, with D possibly matching TRBD2 (6 bases). Germline V CDR1 and CDR2: SQVTM, ANQGSEA. Trimming shortened V by 2 bases and J by 5 bases, and 18 bases separated the two germline ends. CDR3 length: 15 amino acids. The CDR3 DNA follows: TGCAGCGTTGAAAATAGCGGAGACAGTTCCGAGACCCAGTACTTC. Protein sequence: CSVENSGDSSETQYF.